These 29 T cell receptor beta chains came from one sample sequenced in a study of OX40 agonist ivuxolimab in advanced cancers. The library was generated by the immunoSEQ multiplex PCR assay. The clones in this table, taken by TCRdb from immuneACCESS, are in-frame only. Not every clone is retained; where verified, under half of the shortfall comes from an unresolved V gene, and the cause of the rest is unknown. The sample table records about 69,000 clones; 87% of these occur just once. 2.5% to 3% of the sample lies in the top ten. The sequenced sample was CD4+ or CD8+ T cells sorted from blood, obtained in a trial of the OX40 agonist ivuxolimab. The receptors originated from an adult with an advanced solid tumor such as melanoma, head and neck, liver or kidney cancer.

To note about this clone: The sample contains more than one DNA sequence encoding this CDR3. The CDR3 loop is CASSSNYGYTF. The CDR3 DNA reads TGTGCCAGCAGCAGTAACTATGGCTACACCTTC. The V gene is TRBV28, the J gene TRBJ1-2; D is unclear. The germline V gene encodes CDR1 MDHEN and CDR2 SYDVKM. V was shortened by 6 bases and J by 1 base, with 3 bases between the two germline ends. This CDR3 is 11 amino acids long.

The chain recombines TRBV29-1 with TRBJ1-1; D is undetermined. Germline V gene sequence: CDR1 SQVTM, CDR2 ANQGSEA. V was shortened by 7 bases and J by 0 bases, with 12 bases between the two germline ends. This CDR3 has 13 amino acids. This chain's CDR3 is CSAVEHLNTEAFF. The CDR3 DNA is TGCAGCGCCGTTGAGCACCTGAACACTGAAGCTTTCTTT.

J is TRBJ2-5 and V is TRBV5-1, with TRBD1 matching 10 bases. The CDR3 consists of 14 residues. V was pared by 0 bases and J by 4 bases, with 0 bases of the junction left unmatched. Germline V gene lookup returns CDR1 SGHRS and CDR2 YFSETQ. DNA for the CDR3: TGCGCCAGCAGCTTGGGACAGGGGGCAGAGACCCAGTACTTC. This gives the protein CASSLGQGAETQYF.

The J gene is TRBJ1-4, the V gene TRBV7-9; unclear D gene. V was trimmed by 0 bases and J by 7 bases, leaving 15 bases between them. CDR1 is SEHNR and CDR2 is FQNEAQ in the germline V gene (reference sequence). CDR3 length equals 16 residues. CDR3 nucleotide sequence: TGTGCCAGCAGCTTAGCGCTTGGGTCCCCGGGTGAAAAACTGTTTTTT. Its translation is CASSLALGSPGEKLFF.

This clone was seen a few times. In DNA, the CDR3 is TGTGCCAGCAGCACAAGACAGTCGTCTATCGGGGAGCTGTTTTTT. This gives the protein CASSTRQSSIGELFF. The rearrangement uses TRBV9 and TRBJ2-2; a weak D match, TRBD1 (5 bases). CDR3 length equals 15 residues. CDR1 and CDR2 (germline): SGDLS, YYNGEE. V gave up 4 bases and J gave up 7 bases, with 17 bases separating them.

V gene TRBV7-2 combines with J gene TRBJ1-5; the D gene is possibly TRBD1 (5 bases). Germline V gene sequence: CDR1 SGHTA, CDR2 FQGNSA. The CDR3 totals 13 residues. The V gene lost 1 base and the J gene lost 4 bases, with 5 bases spanning the gap. In DNA form, the CDR3 reads TGTGCCAGCAGCTTAGGACAGAATCAGCCCCAGCATTTT. It codes for CASSLGQNQPQHF.

The CDR3 region has the DNA TGTGCCAGCAGCTTAGTTCCAAGGGGGGGAGGCAATCAGCCCCAGCATTTT. Encoded protein: CASSLVPRGGGNQPQHF. The V call is TRBV7-9, the J call TRBJ1-5, with D maybe TRBD1 (6 bases). Germline CDR1 and CDR2: SEHNR and FQNEAQ (reference sequence). V was cut by 1 base and J by 2 bases, with 15 bases left in between. CDR3 length: 17 amino acids.

V gene TRBV5-1 combines with J gene TRBJ2-2, with D possibly being TRBD1 or TRBD2 (5 bases each). Trimming removed 4 bases from V and 4 bases from J, with 14 bases in between. This CDR3 contains 15 residues. The V gene's germline CDR1 is SGHRS and CDR2 YFSETQ. DNA of the CDR3: TGCGCCAGCAGCAGGGACGGCGAAAGCACCGGGGAGCTGTTTTTT. Encoded protein: CASSRDGESTGELFF.

This clone has more than one count but fewer than ten. The J gene is TRBJ1-3, the V gene TRBV30; D gene uncertain. V shed 3 bases and J shed 0 bases, with 15 bases lying between them. From germline, CDR1 is GTSNPN and CDR2 SVGIG (reference sequence). The CDR3 covers 16 residues. The CDR3 DNA reads TGTGCCTGGAGCCCTCGGCGGGCCATCTCTGGAAACACCATATATTTT. Translating gives CAWSPRRAISGNTIYF.

The genes are TRBV11-2 and TRBJ2-1, with 8 bases aligning to TRBD1. Germline V gives CDR1 SGHAT, CDR2 FQNNGV. The CDR3 extends over 14 amino acids. The V gene end was trimmed by 5 bases and the J gene end by 3 bases; junction bases not matched to a gene: 3. CDR3 nucleotides: TGTGCCAGCAGCATGGACAGGGACTACAATGAGCAGTTCTTC. It specifies CASSMDRDYNEQFF.

V gene TRBV7-2 combines with J gene TRBJ1-2, with TRBD1 matching over 10 bases. CDR1 and CDR2 (germline): SGHTA, FQGNSA. CDR3 length: 16 amino acids. V lost 2 bases and J lost 8; bases outside the gene matches: 11. The CDR3 nucleotides read TGTGCCAGCAGCTTAAGTCCTGAGACAGGGGGCCAAGGCTACACCTTC. Protein sequence: CASSLSPETGGQGYTF.

In this sample, this clone turned up a few times. The genes are TRBV4-3 and TRBJ1-6, with 9 bases fitting TRBD1. Germline V gives CDR1 LGHNA, CDR2 YSLEER. The junction had 4 bases not matched to a gene; V was cut back by 3 bases and J by 7 bases. This CDR3 has 15 amino acids. The CDR3: CASSHGQGRNSPLHF. For the CDR3, the DNA is TGCGCCAGCAGCCATGGACAGGGGAGGAATTCACCCCTCCACTTT.

The chain combines TRBV18 with TRBJ2-5, with TRBD1 identical over 9 bases. The CDR3 is 15 amino acids. The germline gives CDR1 KGHSH, CDR2 LQKENI. V shed 3 bases, J shed 5 bases, and the junction held 7 bases outside the gene matches. For the CDR3, the DNA is TGTGCCAGCTCACCCCTCGGAGACAGGGGGGAGACCCAGTACTTC. Protein sequence: CASSPLGDRGETQYF.

The CDR3 sequence: CASSLGGTSLMATDTQYF. The CDR3 region has the DNA TGCGCCAGCAGCTTGGGTGGGACTAGCCTCATGGCGACAGATACGCAGTATTTT. This chain uses TRBV5-1 with TRBJ2-3; 9 bases are a match to TRBD2. From germline, CDR1 is SGHRS and CDR2 YFSETQ. The CDR3 runs to 18 residues. After removal of 0 bases from V and 3 bases from J, the junction contained 11 bases not matched to a gene.

The DNA of the CDR3 is TGTGCCAGCAGTCGACAGGGGCCGATTAACACTGAAGCTTTCTTT. It specifies CASSRQGPINTEAFF. The chain joins TRBV28 to TRBJ1-1, with 8 bases that match TRBD1. The CDR3 sequence is 15 residues long. V lost 5 bases, J lost 2 bases, and 7 bases stayed unmatched. Germline values: CDR1 MDHEN, CDR2 SYDVKM.

The chain joins TRBV7-9 to TRBJ1-2; D unclear. CDR1 SEHNR and CDR2 FQNEAQ come from the germline V gene (reference sequence). The CDR3 loop spans 11 amino acids. V shed 3 bases and J shed 4 bases, with 3 bases lying between them. This chain's CDR3 is CASSFGYGYTF. The CDR3 region has the DNA TGTGCCAGCAGCTTCGGCTATGGCTACACCTTC. The whole variable domain, remainder taken from reference TRBV7-9 and TRBJ1-2, is DTGVSQNPRHKITKRGQNVTFRCDPISEHNRLYWYRQTLGQGPEFLTYFQNEAQLEKSRLLSDRFSAERPKGSFSTLEIQRTEQGDSAMYLCASSFGYGYTFGSGTRLTVV.

In nucleotides, the CDR3 is TGTGCCAGCTCACAAAGACTAGCGGGACAAGAGACCCAGTACTTC. Amino acids: CASSQRLAGQETQYF. The chain is built from TRBV18 and TRBJ2-5; TRBD2 agrees at 11 bases. CDR3 length equals 15 residues. CDR1 is KGHSH and CDR2 is LQKENI in the germline V gene. Losses at the gene ends were 4 bases for V and 2 bases for J; bases not matched to a gene: 3.

This chain uses TRBV11-3 with TRBJ2-1; 7 nucleotides agree with TRBD1. This CDR3 comprises 14 residues. CDR1 is SGHNT, CDR2 YENEEA, per germline. V shed 5 bases and J 4 bases; nucleotides not matched to a gene: 5. For the CDR3, the DNA is TGTGCCAGCAGCCAGGGGACAGATTACAATGAGCAGTTCTTC. This encodes CASSQGTDYNEQFF. The entire variable domain, with the rest obtained from reference TRBV11-3 and TRBJ2-1, is as follows: EAGVVQSPRYKIIEKKQPVAFWCNPISGHNTLYWYLQNLGQGPELLIRYENEEAVDDSQLPKDRFSAERLKGVDSTLKIQPAELGDSAVYLCASSQGTDYNEQFFGPGTRLTVL.

The J gene is TRBJ1-4, the V gene TRBV4-1, with D possibly matching TRBD1 (5 bases). This CDR3 has 16 residues. Germline assignment: CDR1 MGHRA and CDR2 YSYEKL. The V and J ends lost 2 bases and 3 bases respectively, with 13 bases between them. For the CDR3, the DNA is TGCGCCAGCAGCCAATGGGGCAGGGCCTCTAATGAAAAACTGTTTTTT. This translates into CASSQWGRASNEKLFF.

This chain connects TRBV5-1 to TRBJ2-1; tentatively, D is TRBD2 (6 bases). This CDR3 region has 15 residues. Per germline, CDR1 SGHRS and CDR2 YFSETQ. V lost 5 bases and J lost 0, with 12 bases in between. The CDR3 DNA reads TGCGCCAGCAGTAGCGGTAGCAGCTCCTACAATGAGCAGTTCTTC. It is translated as CASSSGSSSYNEQFF.

V is TRBV28 and J is TRBJ1-4; D uncertain. Germline CDR1 MDHEN, CDR2 SYDVKM. CDR3 length: 14 amino acids. Trimming shortened V by 6 bases and J by 0 bases, and 8 bases separated the two germline ends. Here the CDR3 DNA reads TGTGCCAGCAGAGGAGGAGCAACTAATGAAAAACTGTTTTTT. This gives the protein CASRGGATNEKLFF.

V usage is TRBV2 and J usage is TRBJ1-1, with D unclear. Germline-derived CDR1 and CDR2 are SNHLY and FYNNEI. Trimming pared 2 bases from V and 6 bases from J, leaving 7 bases between. This CDR3 is built from 12 residues. The CDR3 is CASSEIQAEAFF. The CDR3 DNA follows: TGTGCCAGCAGTGAAATCCAAGCTGAAGCTTTCTTT.

The chain couples TRBV28 to TRBJ1-2; D might be TRBD1 (5 bases). This CDR3 comprises 14 residues. Germline V gene data show CDR1 as MDHEN and CDR2 as SYDVKM. V was cut by 10 bases and J by 7 bases, with 22 bases left in between. In nucleotides, the CDR3 is TGTGCCACCTTCCTCCAGGGACTTGCCTCTGGCTACACCTTC. Translating it yields CATFLQGLASGYTF.

The chain is built from TRBV28 and TRBJ1-2, with 8 bases identical to TRBD1. V trimming: 5 bases; J trimming: 8 bases; junction bases outside the gene matches: 10. From germline, CDR1 is MDHEN and CDR2 SYDVKM. The length of the CDR3 is 14 residues. In DNA, the CDR3 is TGTGCCAGCAGTCTGCGGACAGGGAGGGGCGGCTACACCTTC. This gives the protein CASSLRTGRGGYTF.

Comment on this clone: The same CDR3 arises from other DNA sequences in this sample as well. The chain has TRBV18 and TRBJ2-5; perhaps TRBD1 as D (6 bases). Germline CDR1 KGHSH, CDR2 LQKENI. V lost 4 bases, J lost 2 bases, and 8 bases lay in between. CDR3 length: 13 residues. This CDR3 is CASSLGQQETQYF. The CDR3, as DNA: TGTGCCAGCTCACTAGGACAGCAAGAGACCCAGTACTTC.

This rearrangement joins TRBV28 to TRBJ2-5; D uncertain. V dropped 5 bases and J dropped 4 bases, with 8 bases sitting between them. The CDR3 totals 12 residues. Germline CDR1 and CDR2: MDHEN and SYDVKM. The chain's CDR3 is CASSNARETQYF. The CDR3, as DNA: TGTGCCAGCAGTAACGCCCGAGAGACCCAGTACTTC.

This chain uses TRBV6-6 with TRBJ2-7; D remains ambiguous. The CDR3 loop spans 13 amino acids. Trimming cost V 0 bases and J 3 bases, with 6 bases left between them. In germline, CDR1 is MNHNY, CDR2 SVGAGI (reference sequence). The CDR3 loop reads CASSYSSIYEQYF. CDR3 nucleotides: TGTGCCAGCAGTTACTCGTCCATCTACGAGCAGTACTTC.

The chain is built from TRBV18 and TRBJ2-1; 9 nucleotides match TRBD1. J was trimmed by 3 bases and V by 0 bases; bases with no gene match: 3. The length of the CDR3 is 16 residues. The germline V gene has CDR1 KGHSH and CDR2 LQKENI. The CDR3 nucleotides read TGTGCCAGCTCACCACCTAAGACAGGGGGCTACAATGAGCAGTTCTTC. Protein sequence: CASSPPKTGGYNEQFF.

The genes are TRBV28 and TRBJ1-1, with D hard to call. V was trimmed by 4 bases and J by 10 bases, leaving 16 bases between them. The CDR3 sequence is 13 residues long. Looked up from germline, CDR1 is MDHEN and CDR2 is SYDVKM. The CDR3 DNA follows: TGTGCCAGCAGTTCCCAGCTCCCAGGTCGAGCTTTCTTT. Translated, it gives CASSSQLPGRAFF.